This T cell receptor beta chain came from a study of early T cells in non-severe SARS-CoV-2 infection. Study-wide context: Investigators sequenced bulk RNA drawn from unsorted whole blood, and chains remained unpaired. Points from the study as a whole: CD4 and private specificities were missed by VDJdb matching, which favored anti-spike CD8 responses.

Tagging with unique molecular identifiers was applied to individual cDNA molecules. Via MiXCR, TCRdb re-called the 5' RACE reads, giving one row per CDR3 protein. The data hold around 70,000 distinct CDR3 sequences, with roughly 12% observed a single time. A note on this clonotype: Its antigen is still unknown.

CDR1 and CDR2 (germline): SQVTM, ANQGSEA. The ends were cut back, 5 bases at V and 3 bases at J, with 8 bases in the middle. The CDR3 runs 13 residues. This TCR was recovered from an adult who was a healthcare worker with PCR-confirmed SARS-CoV-2 infection or an uninfected control (not recorded which). The specimen was whole blood. This chain connects TRBV29-1 to TRBJ2-6; no definite D call. The CDR3 DNA sequence: TGCAGCGTTCGGGCTGGTGGGGCCAACGTCCTGACTTTC. Its translation is CSVRAGGANVLTF.